Presented here are 24 T cell receptor beta chains from one specimen sequenced in a study of T cell changes during pregnancy in multiple sclerosis. The data were produced by immunoSEQ multiplex PCR, yet TCRdb's version contains in-frame clones alone and is incomplete. The table includes fewer than 60,000 clones, approximately 95% detected once. The sample consisted of CD4+ T cells from peripheral blood mononuclear cells, taken in the third trimester of pregnancy. The receptors here all came from a female donor with multiple sclerosis, enrolled in a pregnancy study.

This clone has just one count. The chain links TRBV4-1 to TRBJ2-2; a possible D gene is TRBD2 (5 bases). Germline V gene lookup returns CDR1 MGHRA and CDR2 YSYEKL. Trimming took 4 bases from V and 3 from J, leaving 9 bases between them. The CDR3 has 14 amino acids. The CDR3 loop is CASSLWGDTGELFF. The CDR3 nucleotides read TGCGCCAGCAGCCTTTGGGGAGACACCGGGGAGCTGTTTTTT.

The V and J genes are TRBV11-3 and TRBJ2-3, with 13 nucleotides matching TRBD2. Unmatched junction bases numbered 5, after V lost 1 base and J lost 4 bases. Looked up from germline, CDR1 is SGHNT and CDR2 is YENEEA. This CDR3 is 17 amino acids long. This CDR3 is CASSLALTSGGADTQYF. The CDR3 region has the DNA TGTGCCAGCAGCTTAGCCCTCACTAGCGGGGGGGCAGATACGCAGTATTTT.

The chain recombines TRBV30 with TRBJ1-2, with a tentative D call TRBD1 (5 bases). V shed 3 bases and J shed 3 bases, with 11 bases lying between them. The CDR3 is 13 amino acids. Germline CDR1 and CDR2: GTSNPN and SVGIG (reference sequence). CDR3 DNA sequence: TGTGCCTGGAGGGTCGACAGACACTATGGCTACACCTTC. Translation gives CAWRVDRHYGYTF.

This chain uses TRBV9 with TRBJ2-4, with 7 bases matching TRBD2. Trimming at V came to 0 bases and at J to 1 base, leaving 4 bases not matched to a gene. The CDR3 loop spans 16 amino acids. Germline lookup yields CDR1 SGDLS and CDR2 YYNGEE. The chain's CDR3 is CASSVGPGGAKNIQYF. CDR3 DNA sequence: TGTGCCAGCAGCGTAGGCCCCGGGGGGGCCAAAAACATTCAGTACTTC.

The CDR3 DNA reads as TGTGCCAGCAGCCGGGGGGGGAAAGGGGACCACGAGCAGTACTTC. Its translation: CASSRGGKGDHEQYF. This sequence joins TRBV5-6 and TRBJ2-7; TRBD2 agrees at 8 bases. Trimming at V came to 4 bases and at J to 5 bases, leaving 11 bases not matched to a gene. Germline V gives CDR1 SGHDT, CDR2 YYEEEE. CDR3 size: 15 residues.

To note about this clone: The same CDR3 arises from other DNA sequences in this sample as well. The chain is built from TRBV4-1 and TRBJ2-7; unclear D gene. The CDR3 is made up of 14 amino acids. Trimming shortened V by 0 bases and J by 4 bases, and 10 bases separated the two germline ends. Germline V gene data show CDR1 as MGHRA and CDR2 as YSYEKL. The CDR3 region has the DNA TGCGCCAGCAGCCAAGATCTTAGAGGATACGAGCAGTACTTC. Its translation: CASSQDLRGYEQYF.

The chain is built from TRBV5-5 and TRBJ1-2; tentatively, D is TRBD1 (6 bases). This CDR3 is 16 amino acids long. The V end lost 0 bases, the J end lost 8 bases, and 20 bases lay between the germline ends. Germline-derived CDR1 and CDR2 are SGHKS and YYEKEE (reference sequence). The CDR3 protein is CASSLEAVQGLEGYTF. The CDR3 DNA follows: TGTGCCAGCAGCTTGGAGGCCGTACAGGGCTTAGAGGGCTACACCTTC.

The V and J genes are TRBV5-1 and TRBJ2-5; the match to TRBD2 covers 7 bases. The length of the CDR3 is 18 residues. The germline V gene encodes CDR1 SGHRS and CDR2 YFSETQ. V trimming: 0 bases; J trimming: 2 bases; junction bases outside the gene matches: 13. CDR3 coding DNA: TGCGCCAGCAGCTTGGTACGGTTGGCTAGCGGAGGGCAAGAGACCCAGTACTTC. Amino acid sequence: CASSLVRLASGGQETQYF.

The V and J genes are TRBV11-3 and TRBJ2-4, with 7 bases lining up with TRBD2. J lost 8 bases, V lost 1 base, and 14 bases had no gene match. Germline V CDR1 and CDR2: SGHNT, YENEEA. CDR3 length equals 17 residues. The CDR3 reads CASSLGVGAGRVYIQYF. CDR3 sequence (DNA): TGTGCCAGCAGCTTAGGGGTTGGTGCTGGGAGGGTGTACATTCAGTACTTC.

The CDR3 nucleotides read TGTGCCAGCAGCGAGGGGACTAGGGCGGGGGCCGGTGAGACCCAGTACTTC. Protein product: CASSEGTRAGAGETQYF. This chain links TRBV9 with TRBJ2-5; 8 positions match TRBD2. The CDR3 has 17 amino acids. J was trimmed by 5 bases and V by 3 bases; bases with no gene match: 15. From germline, CDR1 is SGDLS and CDR2 YYNGEE.

The V and J genes are TRBV5-8 and TRBJ2-1; 14 bases align to TRBD2. This CDR3 region has 15 residues. The V segment lost 4 bases and the J segment 7 bases; nucleotides outside the gene matches: 4. Germline-derived CDR1 and CDR2 are SGHTS and YDEGEE. CDR3 sequence: CASSAGLAGANEQFF. For the CDR3, the DNA is TGTGCCAGCAGCGCGGGACTAGCGGGAGCGAATGAGCAGTTCTTC. The full variable domain, with the rest looked up from reference TRBV5-8 and TRBJ2-1, is EAGVTQSPTHLIKTRGQQATLRCSPISGHTSVYWYQQALGLGLQFLLWYDEGEERNRGNFPPRFSGRQFPNYSSELNVNALELEDSALYLCASSAGLAGANEQFFGPGTRLTVL.

The gene calls are TRBV27 and TRBJ2-3, with 8 nucleotides matching TRBD2. Germline V gives CDR1 MNHEY, CDR2 SMNVEV (reference sequence). The trim removed 5 bases at V and 0 bases at J, leaving 13 bases unmatched. This CDR3 spans 18 amino acids. CDR3 residues: CASSLGGFSGMSTDTQYF. Written as DNA, the CDR3 is TGTGCCAGCAGTCTTGGTGGGTTTAGCGGGATGAGCACAGATACGCAGTATTTT.

This clone came up once. The chain couples TRBV4-1 to TRBJ1-4; TRBD1 aligns across 10 bases. Germline-derived CDR1 and CDR2 are MGHRA and YSYEKL. Trimming cost V 4 bases and J 6 bases; bases outside gene matches: 5. The CDR3 has 15 amino acids. The CDR3 here is CASSLTDRGHEKLFF. CDR3 coding DNA: TGCGCCAGCAGCCTCACCGACAGGGGGCATGAAAAACTGTTTTTT.

The gene calls are TRBV5-1 and TRBJ2-5; 16 nucleotides align to TRBD2. Germline trimming cut 5 bases from V and 5 bases from J; bases unmatched to any gene: 9. Germline assignment: CDR1 SGHRS and CDR2 YFSETQ. The CDR3 has 17 residues. DNA for the CDR3: TGCGCCAGCAGGGCGGGACTAGCGGGGGGGCCCGCGGAGACCCAGTACTTC. As protein: CASRAGLAGGPAETQYF.

The chain joins TRBV7-9 to TRBJ2-7; D is uncertain. The V and J ends lost 1 base and 3 bases respectively, with 22 bases between them. CDR1 SEHNR and CDR2 FQNEAQ come from the germline V gene (reference sequence). The CDR3 has 18 residues. The CDR3: CASSLGVVSLRRGYEQYF. The CDR3 DNA reads as TGTGCCAGCAGCTTAGGAGTGGTCTCTCTCCGACGAGGCTACGAGCAGTACTTC. The full variable domain, rest sourced from reference TRBV7-9 and TRBJ2-7, is DTGVSQNPRHKITKRGQNVTFRCDPISEHNRLYWYRQTLGQGPEFLTYFQNEAQLEKSRLLSDRFSAERPKGSFSTLEIQRTEQGDSAMYLCASSLGVVSLRRGYEQYFGPGTRLTVT.

As to this clone: A junction boundary mismatches the germline segment, possibly from a read error. This sequence joins TRBV27 and TRBJ2-7, with a possible D match to TRBD1 (6 bases). The CDR3 is 11 residues long. Germline V gene data show CDR1 as MNHEY and CDR2 as SMNVEV (reference sequence). The CDR3 DNA is TGTGCCAGCAGAGTTGGACAGATAGTGTTCTTC. Translation: CASRVGQIVFF.

The rearrangement joins TRBV9 to TRBJ2-3; 11 bases fit TRBD2. The CDR3 consists of 17 residues. V was clipped by 0 bases and J by 6 bases; unmatched bases: 9. Germline values: CDR1 SGDLS, CDR2 YYNGEE. The CDR3: CASSVVSTSGSPDTQYF. In DNA form, the CDR3 reads TGTGCCAGCAGCGTAGTAAGTACTAGCGGGAGCCCTGATACGCAGTATTTT.

The V gene is TRBV7-2, the J gene TRBJ2-2; 7 nucleotides align to TRBD2. Germline V gives CDR1 SGHTA, CDR2 FQGNSA. This CDR3 is built from 15 residues. J gave up 6 bases and V 2 bases, and 6 bases lay outside the gene matches. CDR3: CASSLMTSFAGELFF. The CDR3, as DNA: TGTGCCAGCAGCTTAATGACTAGCTTTGCCGGGGAGCTGTTTTTT.

The sample holds one count of this clone. The chain carries TRBV29-1 and TRBJ2-1; 12 nucleotides agree with TRBD2. Germline CDR1 reads SQVTM; CDR2 reads ANQGSEA. V shed 7 bases, J shed 4 bases, and the junction held 5 bases outside the gene matches. The CDR3 contains 14 residues. The CDR3: CSGRTSGVYNEQFF. As DNA, the CDR3 is TGCAGCGGCCGGACTAGCGGGGTATACAATGAGCAGTTCTTC.

The count of this clone is one. V and J are TRBV10-3 and TRBJ2-4; 7 positions agree with TRBD1. The CDR3 sequence is 17 residues long. The germline V gene encodes CDR1 ENHRY and CDR2 SYGVKD. The trim removed 1 base at V and 1 base at J, leaving 7 bases unmatched. In nucleotides, the CDR3 is TGTGCCATCAGTGAGTATAAACAGGGGACGGCCAAAAACATTCAGTACTTC. Translated: CAISEYKQGTAKNIQYF.

The chain carries TRBV11-1 and TRBJ2-2; D not certain. The CDR3 loop spans 15 amino acids. V was clipped by 7 bases and J by 0 bases, with 12 bases between them. Germline CDR1 SGHAT, CDR2 FQDESV (reference sequence). The CDR3 nucleotides read TGTGCCAGCACCCGATTCCGGTCGAACACCGGGGAGCTGTTTTTT. Its protein product is CASTRFRSNTGELFF.

The V gene is TRBV5-1, the J gene TRBJ2-1, with TRBD1 matching 10 bases. The V gene end was trimmed by 3 bases and the J gene end by 4 bases; junction bases not matched to a gene: 4. Germline V gives CDR1 SGHRS, CDR2 YFSETQ. This CDR3 has 15 amino acids. The CDR3 DNA follows: TGCGCCAGCAGCTCGGGACAGGGGAGGTACAATGAGCAGTTCTTC. It yields the protein CASSSGQGRYNEQFF.

This sequence joins TRBV28 and TRBJ2-7, with TRBD1 identical over 12 bases. V lost 5 bases to trimming and J lost 6 bases; unmatched junction nucleotides: 8. The CDR3 contains 15 residues. The germline V gene encodes CDR1 MDHEN and CDR2 SYDVKM. In DNA form, the CDR3 reads TGTGCCAGCAGTCCTGAGGGACAGGGGGCAATCGAGCAGTACTTC. It specifies CASSPEGQGAIEQYF. Using reference TRBV28 and TRBJ2-7 for the parts outside the CDR3, the full variable domain is DVKVTQSSRYLVKRTGEKVFLECVQDMDHENMFWYRQDPGLGLRLIYFSYDVKMKEKGDIPEGYSVSREKKERFSLILESASTNQTSMYLCASSPEGQGAIEQYFGPGTRLTVT.

The rearrangement joins TRBV6-6 to TRBJ2-2; D is uncertain. The CDR3 is 13 amino acids. Germline assignment: CDR1 MNHNY and CDR2 SVGAGI (reference sequence). The V end was cut by 4 bases, the J end by 4 bases, with 7 bases between. CDR3 DNA: TGTGCCAGCAGTTCCCGAGGCACCGGGGAGCTGTTTTTT. It specifies CASSSRGTGELFF.